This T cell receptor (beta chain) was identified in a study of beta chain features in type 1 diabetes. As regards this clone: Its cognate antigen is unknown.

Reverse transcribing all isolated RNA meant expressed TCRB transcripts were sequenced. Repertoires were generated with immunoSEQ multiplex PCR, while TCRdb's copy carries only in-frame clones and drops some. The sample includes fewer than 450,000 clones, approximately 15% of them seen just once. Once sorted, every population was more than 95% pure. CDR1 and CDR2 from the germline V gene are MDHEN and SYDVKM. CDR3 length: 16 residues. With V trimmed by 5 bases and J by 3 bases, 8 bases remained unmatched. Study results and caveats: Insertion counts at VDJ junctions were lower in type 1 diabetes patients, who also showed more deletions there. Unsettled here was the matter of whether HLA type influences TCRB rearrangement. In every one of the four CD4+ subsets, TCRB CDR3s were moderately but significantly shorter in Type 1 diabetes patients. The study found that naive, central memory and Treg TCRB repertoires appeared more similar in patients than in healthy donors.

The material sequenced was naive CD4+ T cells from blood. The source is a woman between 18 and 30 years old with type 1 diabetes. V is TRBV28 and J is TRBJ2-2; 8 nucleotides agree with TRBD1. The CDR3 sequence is CASSHNRGVDTGELFF. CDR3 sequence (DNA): TGTGCCAGCAGTCATAACAGGGGGGTGGACACCGGGGAGCTGTTTTTT.